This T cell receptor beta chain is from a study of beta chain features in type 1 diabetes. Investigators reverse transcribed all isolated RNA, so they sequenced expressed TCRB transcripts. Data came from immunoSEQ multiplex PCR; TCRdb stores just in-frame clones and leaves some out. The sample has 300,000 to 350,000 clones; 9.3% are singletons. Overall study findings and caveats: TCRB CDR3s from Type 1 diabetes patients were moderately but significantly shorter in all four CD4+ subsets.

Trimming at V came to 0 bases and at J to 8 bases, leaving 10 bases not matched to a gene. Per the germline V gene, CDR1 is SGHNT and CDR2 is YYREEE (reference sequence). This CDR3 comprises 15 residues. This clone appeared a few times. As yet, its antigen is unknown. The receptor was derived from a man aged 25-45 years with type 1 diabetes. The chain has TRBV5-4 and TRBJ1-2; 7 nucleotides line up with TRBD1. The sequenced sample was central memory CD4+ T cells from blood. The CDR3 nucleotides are TGTGCCAGCAGCTTGGTAGGGACAGTTTACGCCGGCTACACCTTC. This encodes CASSLVGTVYAGYTF.